This TCR beta chain was identified in a study of identifying expanded T cells in peripheral blood. Whole-study results and caveats: Across healthy donors, higher total template counts meant significantly greater roughly 2-week count variance.

Comments on this clone: Its cognate antigen is unknown.

Profiled with immunoSEQ multiplex PCR; TCRdb holds only in-frame clones, not every one. The sample comprises approximately 100,000 clones, around nine tenths of which are singletons, and 3.5% to 5% rests with the top ten. V lost 2 bases and J lost 3; bases outside the gene matches: 9. Germline V gives CDR1 SGHRS, CDR2 YFSETQ. The CDR3 extends over 18 amino acids. During the collection period, no donor immune events like infections were recorded. This sequence was found in a person aged 18 to 70 in good health. Sequenced sample: blood. The chain combines TRBV5-1 with TRBJ2-1, with TRBD2 matching over 12 bases. CDR3 sequence reads: CASSFRTPTSGGYNEQFF. In DNA, the CDR3 is TGCGCCAGCAGCTTCCGAACGCCGACTAGCGGGGGCTACAATGAGCAGTTCTTC.